Listed below are T cell receptor beta chains from one sample, sequenced in a study of cytomegalovirus exposure and HLA in healthy donors. Clones were read by immunoSEQ multiplex PCR, and TCRdb kept only the in-frame ones, dropping some. Among about 260,000 clones listed, roughly 70% were seen once. Source material: PBMCs. These receptors were collected from a female donor in good health and CMV-seronegative. CDR3s include the opening cysteine and the closing phenylalanine or tryptophan. The D gene is left open where the match is weak. Clone size is shown for a subset of rows, as once, few, many or a class of expanded clone.

abundance | d_gene | j_gene | v_gene | CDR3nt | CDR3aa
. | . | TRBJ2-3 | TRBV2 | TGTGCCAGCAGTGCGCGCTCAGATACGCAGTATTTT | CASSARSDTQYF
. | . | TRBJ1-1 | TRBV28 | TGTGCCATCCAGACTGAATCTGAGGAAGCTTTCTTT | CAIQTESEEAFF
. | TRBD1 | TRBJ1-5 | TRBV27 | TGTGCCAGCAGTTTATCCATAAGAGGGGGCGGTCAGCCCCAGCATTTT | CASSLSIRGGGQPQHF
. | . | TRBJ2-1 | TRBV28 | TGTGCCAGCAGTTTTTATAGCAATGAGCAGTTCTTC | CASSFYSNEQFF
. | TRBD1 | TRBJ2-5 | TRBV5-1 | TGCGCCAGCTACCTCGGGACAGGGGCTCGAGAGACCCAGTACTTC | CASYLGTGARETQYF
. | . | TRBJ2-3 | TRBV27 | TGTGCCAGCTTTAGCGCTTCTAGCACAGATACGCAGTACTTT | CASFSASSTDTQYF
once | TRBD1 | TRBJ1-2 | TRBV28 | TGTGCCAGCAGTTTCCGCGGGACAGCCAACTATGGCTACACCTTC | CASSFRGTANYGYTF
. | . | TRBJ1-1 | TRBV5-1 | TGCGCCAGCAGCTTGGGAGGTTTCATGAACACTGAAGCTTTCTTT | CASSLGGFMNTEAFF
. | TRBD2 | TRBJ2-3 | TRBV5-5 | TGTGCCAGCAGCGCCGGTAGCGGGAGTGTCGGAACAGATACGCAGTATTTT | CASSAGSGSVGTDTQYF
. | TRBD1 | TRBJ1-5 | TRBV6-4 | TGTGCCAGCAGGGGACAGTCCGGGGGGCCCCAGCATTTT | CASRGQSGGPQHF
few | . | TRBJ1-2 | TRBV6-1 | TGTGCCAGCAGTGAAGCCTGGGCCGGCTACACCTTC | CASSEAWAGYTF